This T cell receptor beta chain was obtained from a study of T cells after yellow fever vaccination. In making TCR cDNA, 5'RACE template switching added a universal primer site and UMIs to it. TCRdb passed the 5' RACE reads through MiXCR, listing each CDR3 protein once. The sample has some 350,000 distinct CDR3 sequences; around 6.4% are singletons. General study points: High-abundance clonotypes from the bulk population could contaminate FACS-sorted repertoires. A minor fraction of clonotypes spanned both CD4 and CD8 compartments. Primary-vaccination clones mostly resurfaced post-booster (around 95% CD4, roughly 90% CD8).

There are 15 residues in the CDR3. V dropped 0 bases and J dropped 2 bases, with 14 bases sitting between them. CDR1 DFQATT and CDR2 SNEGSKA come from the germline V gene (reference sequence). This clonotype was recorded a few times. Its antigen is as yet unknown. Sequenced material: PBMCs, taken 5 days after the yellow fever booster vaccination. The chain couples TRBV20-1 to TRBJ2-7; the D gene is possibly TRBD1 (5 bases). The receptor's source is a man under 40 who received the YFV17D yellow fever vaccine. The CDR3 reads CSARDRTGVTYEQYF. In DNA, the CDR3 is TGCAGTGCTAGAGATCGAACAGGAGTCACCTACGAGCAGTACTTC.